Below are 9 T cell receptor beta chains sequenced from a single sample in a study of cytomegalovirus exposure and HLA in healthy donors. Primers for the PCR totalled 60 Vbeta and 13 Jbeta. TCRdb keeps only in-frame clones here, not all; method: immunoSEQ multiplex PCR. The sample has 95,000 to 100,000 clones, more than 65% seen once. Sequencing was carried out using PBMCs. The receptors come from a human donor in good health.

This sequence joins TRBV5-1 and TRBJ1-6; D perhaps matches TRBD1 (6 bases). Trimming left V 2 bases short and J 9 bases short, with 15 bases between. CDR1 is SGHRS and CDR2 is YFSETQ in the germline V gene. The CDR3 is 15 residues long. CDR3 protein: CASSLSQTGGSPLHF. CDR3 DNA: TGCGCCAGCAGCTTAAGTCAGACAGGAGGTTCACCCCTCCACTTT.

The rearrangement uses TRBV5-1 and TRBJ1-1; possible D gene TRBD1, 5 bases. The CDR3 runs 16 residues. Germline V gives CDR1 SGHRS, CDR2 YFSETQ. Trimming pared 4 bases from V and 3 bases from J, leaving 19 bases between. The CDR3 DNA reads TGCGCCAGCAGCCGGGGGACCCATGGAGGGGACACTGAAGCTTTCTTT. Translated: CASSRGTHGGDTEAFF.

CDR3 residues: CASSAEVGLNPPLHF. The CDR3 nucleotides read TGTGCCAGCAGCGCGGAAGTGGGACTGAACCCACCCCTCCACTTT. This chain uses TRBV5-4 with TRBJ1-6; a weak D match, TRBD1 (5 bases). The CDR3 has 15 amino acids. The germline gives CDR1 SGHNT, CDR2 YYREEE (reference sequence). Trimming took 4 bases from V and 11 from J, leaving 19 bases between them.

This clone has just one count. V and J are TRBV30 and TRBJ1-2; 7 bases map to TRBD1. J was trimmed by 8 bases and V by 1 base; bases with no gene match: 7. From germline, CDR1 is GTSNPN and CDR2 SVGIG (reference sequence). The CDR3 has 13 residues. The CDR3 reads CAWSATGAGGYTF. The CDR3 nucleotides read TGTGCCTGGAGTGCCACAGGGGCTGGCGGCTACACCTTC.

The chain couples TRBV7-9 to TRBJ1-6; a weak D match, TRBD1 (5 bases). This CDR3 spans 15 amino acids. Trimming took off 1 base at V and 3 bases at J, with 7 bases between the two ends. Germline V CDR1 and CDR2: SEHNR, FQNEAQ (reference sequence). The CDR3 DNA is TGTGCCAGCAGCTTAGGACAGAGCTATAATTCACCCCTCCACTTT. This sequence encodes CASSLGQSYNSPLHF.

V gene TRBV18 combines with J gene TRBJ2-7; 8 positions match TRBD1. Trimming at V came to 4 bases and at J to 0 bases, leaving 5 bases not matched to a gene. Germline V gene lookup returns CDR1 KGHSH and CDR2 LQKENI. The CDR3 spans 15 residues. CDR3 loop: CASSQDRESSYEQYF. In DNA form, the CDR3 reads TGTGCCAGCTCACAGGACAGGGAGAGCTCCTACGAGCAGTACTTC.

CDR3 residues: CASSLVTGSSDYTF. In DNA form, the CDR3 reads TGCGCCAGCAGCTTGGTGACCGGCTCTAGTGACTACACCTTC. V usage is TRBV5-1 and J usage is TRBJ1-2, with no clear D. Germline lookup yields CDR1 SGHRS and CDR2 YFSETQ. The CDR3 runs 14 residues. Trimming pared 0 bases from V and 10 bases from J, leaving 16 bases between.

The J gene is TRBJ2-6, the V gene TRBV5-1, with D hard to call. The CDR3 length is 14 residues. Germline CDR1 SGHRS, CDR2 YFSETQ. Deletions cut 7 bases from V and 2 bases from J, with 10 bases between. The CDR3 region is CASEKTTGANVLTF. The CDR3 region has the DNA TGCGCCAGCGAGAAAACCACTGGGGCCAACGTCCTGACTTTC.

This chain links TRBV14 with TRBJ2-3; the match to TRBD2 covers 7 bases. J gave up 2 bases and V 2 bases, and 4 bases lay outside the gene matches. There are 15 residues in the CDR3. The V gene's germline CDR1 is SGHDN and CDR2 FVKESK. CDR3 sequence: CASSQPSGTTDTQYF. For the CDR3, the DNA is TGTGCCAGCAGCCAACCTAGCGGAACCACAGATACGCAGTATTTT.